These 24 T cell receptor beta chains share one sample of origin, sequenced in a study of regulatory T cells in long-lasting Graves disease. Arm-PCR of CDR3 regions with iRepertoire HTBI primers generated TCR beta libraries. TCRdb re-called the multiplex PCR reads with MiXCR, one entry per CDR3 protein. The sample shows approximately 560,000 distinct CDR3 sequences, 15% to 20% of them seen only once. Noted time point: newly diagnosed GD, antithyroid drugs for less than 3 months. The TCR library was made from RNA that had been extracted from PBMCs in TRIzol. These data were likewise used in another study, on T cells in Graves' hyperthyroidism and ophthalmopathy.

Sequenced material: peripheral blood mononuclear cells (PBMCs), taken at new diagnosis, from a patient treated with antithyroid drugs. The receptors originated from a man aged 18 to 29 with Graves disease.

This clonotype has a handful of counts. The genes are TRBV20-1 and TRBJ1-3; D possibly corresponds to TRBD1 (5 bases). V dropped 5 bases and J dropped 8 bases, with 10 bases sitting between them. Germline-derived CDR1 and CDR2 are DFQATT and SNEGSKA (reference sequence). This CDR3 is built from 11 residues. CDR3 loop: CSAYGAYTIYF. Here the CDR3 DNA reads TGCAGTGCTTACGGGGCGTACACCATATATTTT.

The table lists this clonotype with many counts. The chain carries TRBV7-4 and TRBJ2-5; 8 bases are shared with TRBD2. The CDR3 covers 16 residues. Germline lookup yields CDR1 SGHVT and CDR2 SQSDAQ. V lost 0 bases to trimming and J lost 2 bases; unmatched junction nucleotides: 5. In nucleotides, the CDR3 is TGTGCCAGCAGCTTAGCGCCTAGCGGGCTACAAGAGACCCAGTACTTC. It codes for CASSLAPSGLQETQYF.

The chain has TRBV29-1 and TRBJ1-2; 10 bases line up with TRBD1. Germline CDR1 SQVTM, CDR2 ANQGSEA. Trimming took 3 bases from V and 7 from J; bases not matched to a gene: 11. CDR3 length equals 15 residues. CDR3 residues: CSVDRSGQGGSGYTF. The CDR3 DNA sequence: TGCAGCGTTGATAGATCCGGACAGGGGGGAAGTGGCTACACCTTC.

In this sample, this clonotype turned up a few times. The rearrangement uses TRBV6-9 and TRBJ1-3; TRBD1 matches at 8 bases. J lost 0 bases, V lost 6 bases, and 7 bases had no gene match. The CDR3 covers 16 residues. The germline V gene encodes CDR1 MNHGY and CDR2 SVAAGI. This CDR3 is CASRYHRGISGNTIYF. In DNA form, the CDR3 reads TGTGCCAGCAGGTATCACAGGGGGATCTCTGGAAACACCATATATTTT.

V and J are TRBV9 and TRBJ1-1, with 7 bases lining up with TRBD1. Germline V lookup: CDR1 SGDLS, CDR2 YYNGEE. With 4 bases clipped from V and 4 bases from J, the junction kept 13 bases outside the gene matches. This CDR3 spans 16 amino acids. This CDR3 is CASSRQPGGASTEAFF. CDR3 sequence (DNA): TGTGCCAGCAGCCGCCAGCCAGGGGGGGCTAGCACTGAAGCTTTCTTT.

This clonotype was found many times. The chain is built from TRBV7-9 and TRBJ2-7; D gene uncertain. The V and J ends lost 1 base and 2 bases respectively, with 9 bases between them. The CDR3 extends over 14 amino acids. Germline V gene lookup returns CDR1 SEHNR and CDR2 FQNEAQ (reference sequence). This chain's CDR3 is CASSLGAHAYEQYF. The CDR3 bases are TGTGCCAGCAGCTTAGGAGCCCACGCCTACGAGCAGTACTTC.

This clonotype has more than one count but fewer than ten. This sequence joins TRBV3-1 and TRBJ2-3; TRBD1 aligns across 9 bases. V shed 1 base, J shed 2 bases, and the junction held 4 bases outside the gene matches. Per the germline V gene, CDR1 is LGHDT and CDR2 is YNNKEL (reference sequence). CDR3 length: 16 amino acids. The CDR3 DNA reads as TGTGCCAGCAGCCAAGTCGGGACAGGGCACACAGATACGCAGTATTTT. Protein product: CASSQVGTGHTDTQYF.

The table lists this clonotype with many counts. The chain links TRBV5-1 to TRBJ2-7, with D possibly matching TRBD2 (6 bases). This CDR3 has 14 residues. The germline gives CDR1 SGHRS, CDR2 YFSETQ. V lost 5 bases to trimming and J lost 0 bases, with 12 bases between them. The DNA for the CDR3 is TGCGCCAGCAGTGGCGGGACCGACTCCTACGAGCAGTACTTC. It translates to CASSGGTDSYEQYF.

The chain joins TRBV24-1 to TRBJ2-1, with D unresolved. Deletions cut 5 bases from V and 9 bases from J, with 13 bases between. The germline CDR1 and CDR2 sequences are KGHDR and SFDVKD. This CDR3 contains 13 residues. The CDR3 here is CATSALTTGEQFF. The CDR3 DNA reads TGTGCCACCAGTGCCCTCACTACGGGTGAGCAGTTCTTC.

This clonotype was picked up many times. The V call is TRBV7-9, the J call TRBJ2-1, with D possibly being TRBD2 (5 bases). The CDR3 covers 12 residues. The V end was cut by 6 bases, the J end by 6 bases, with 9 bases between. Per germline, CDR1 SEHNR and CDR2 FQNEAQ (reference sequence). The CDR3 DNA follows: TGTGCCAGCAGTTCGGACTCCAATGAGCAGTTCTTC. Protein sequence: CASSSDSNEQFF.

This clonotype was counted at least ten times. This chain joins TRBV12-3 or TRBV12-4 and TRBJ1-2; the D gene is possibly TRBD1 (5 bases). The CDR3 is 14 residues long. The germline V and J ends were trimmed by 2 bases and 7 bases, with 14 bases remaining between them. In DNA form, the CDR3 reads TGTGCCAGCAGTTTATCAGGGTCCGGGGGTGGCTACACCTTC. Translation gives CASSLSGSGGGYTF.

The count of this clonotype is one. The V and J genes are TRBV2 and TRBJ1-5, with D perhaps matching TRBD1 (5 bases). V lost 5 bases, J lost 0 bases, and 26 bases lay in between. Germline CDR1 SNHLY, CDR2 FYNNEI. This CDR3 is 20 amino acids long. CDR3 residues: CASSSPPDRNPRDSNQPQHF. The CDR3, as DNA: TGTGCCAGCAGTTCTCCACCCGACAGAAATCCAAGGGATAGCAATCAGCCCCAGCATTTT.

This clonotype has ten or more counts. This sequence joins TRBV3-1 and TRBJ2-7; D might be TRBD2 (6 bases). Between the trimmed V and J ends, which lost 4 bases and 7 bases, there was a span of 23 bases. CDR1 and CDR2 (germline): LGHDT, YNNKEL (reference sequence). The CDR3 runs 16 residues. In DNA, the CDR3 is TGTGCCAGCAGCCCCCGGGTAGCCTCCAACGGGGGTGAGCAGTACTTC. Its translation: CASSPRVASNGGEQYF.

The chain employs TRBV9 and TRBJ2-3; 8 positions match TRBD1. The CDR3 has 16 residues. Losses at the gene ends were 3 bases for V and 4 bases for J; bases not matched to a gene: 10. Germline V gene lookup returns CDR1 SGDLS and CDR2 YYNGEE. CDR3 bases: TGTGCCAGCAGCGAAACAGGGGGGCATAGTGCAGATACGCAGTATTTT. Translated, it gives CASSETGGHSADTQYF.

J is TRBJ2-2 and V is TRBV9; D may be TRBD2 (6 bases). The CDR3 runs to 14 residues. Per germline, CDR1 SGDLS and CDR2 YYNGEE. The V and J ends lost 4 bases and 6 bases respectively, with 13 bases between them. The CDR3 coding sequence is TGTGCCAGCAGCCCGGGGGAGCGTCCCGGGGAGCTGTTTTTT. Residues: CASSPGERPGELFF.

In this sample, this clonotype turned up a few times. The rearrangement links TRBV6-1 to TRBJ2-2; 7 positions agree with TRBD1. Germline loops: CDR1 MNHNS, CDR2 SASEGT. V trimming: 4 bases; J trimming: 0 bases; junction bases outside the gene matches: 8. This CDR3 contains 17 residues. The CDR3 region is CASSGIPGTANTGELFF. The CDR3 region has the DNA TGTGCCAGCAGTGGAATCCCCGGGACAGCGAACACCGGGGAGCTGTTTTTT.

The chain carries TRBV30 and TRBJ1-1, with D unclear. The CDR3 sequence is 15 residues long. Trimming pared 0 bases from V and 0 bases from J, leaving 11 bases between. Germline lookup yields CDR1 GTSNPN and CDR2 SVGIG (reference sequence). The CDR3 loop reads CAWSVRTLMNTEAFF. CDR3 in DNA: TGTGCCTGGAGTGTACGTACACTAATGAACACTGAAGCTTTCTTT.

The V and J genes are TRBV24-1 and TRBJ2-5; D possibly matches TRBD1 or TRBD2 (6 bases each). Per the germline V gene, CDR1 is KGHDR and CDR2 is SFDVKD. Trimming removed 7 bases from V and 1 base from J, with 9 bases in between. This CDR3 has 13 amino acids. CDR3 sequence: CATSGGGQETQYF. The CDR3, as DNA: TGTGCCACCAGCGGAGGGGGCCAAGAGACCCAGTACTTC.

At least ten counts were recorded for this clonotype. The CDR3 DNA reads TGCGCCAGCACCGGGACTAGCGGGACCGGGGAGCTGTTTTTT. Its translation: CASTGTSGTGELFF. V is TRBV5-1 and J is TRBJ2-2; 12 nucleotides agree with TRBD2. Trimming took 6 bases from V and 5 from J; bases not matched to a gene: 2. The CDR3 runs 14 residues. Germline V CDR1 and CDR2: SGHRS, YFSETQ.

This clonotype was seen only a few times. This sequence joins TRBV7-9 and TRBJ2-1; TRBD2 aligns across 10 bases. Germline CDR1 reads SEHNR; CDR2 reads FQNEAQ (reference sequence). This CDR3 region has 15 residues. V shed 2 bases and J 6 bases; nucleotides not matched to a gene: 4. CDR3 amino acids: CASSLTSGTFNEQFF. The DNA of the CDR3 is TGTGCCAGCAGCTTAACTAGCGGGACGTTCAATGAGCAGTTCTTC.

This clonotype occurred many times. The genes are TRBV7-9 and TRBJ2-1, with 10 bases matching TRBD2. Germline V gives CDR1 SEHNR, CDR2 FQNEAQ (reference sequence). There are 15 residues in the CDR3. The V and J ends lost 3 bases and 8 bases, in that order; junction bases with no gene match: 7. This CDR3 is CASSFILAGSDEQFF. Here the CDR3 DNA reads TGTGCCAGCAGCTTTATACTAGCGGGATCGGATGAGCAGTTCTTC.

The chain recombines TRBV5-1 with TRBJ1-4, with 7 bases fitting TRBD1. The CDR3 length is 16 residues. Germline assignment: CDR1 SGHRS and CDR2 YFSETQ. V lost 0 bases, J lost 4 bases, and 6 bases stayed unmatched. The chain's CDR3 is CASSLGDSLSNEKLFF. The CDR3 DNA sequence: TGCGCCAGCAGCTTGGGGGACAGCCTCAGTAATGAAAAACTGTTTTTT.

This clonotype was seen more than once but under ten times. The genes are TRBV4-1 and TRBJ2-1; D possibly corresponds to TRBD2 (6 bases). CDR3 length: 16 amino acids. Trimming left V 4 bases short and J 4 bases short, with 17 bases between. Looked up from germline, CDR1 is MGHRA and CDR2 is YSYEKL. The CDR3 here is CASSPPGRTRYNEQFF. CDR3 DNA sequence: TGCGCCAGCAGCCCCCCAGGGAGGACTCGGTACAATGAGCAGTTCTTC.

Comments on this clonotype: A clone one base away is much larger, so this may be a read error. This rearrangement joins TRBV11-2 to TRBJ2-7, with 11 positions matching TRBD2. This CDR3 region has 15 residues. The germline V gene has CDR1 SGHAT and CDR2 FQNNGV. J gave up 6 bases and V 1 base, and 5 bases lay outside the gene matches. The CDR3 bases are TGTGCCAGCAGCTTAGGTCTAGCGGGAGGAAGCGAGCAGTACTTC. Amino acid sequence: CASSLGLAGGSEQYF.